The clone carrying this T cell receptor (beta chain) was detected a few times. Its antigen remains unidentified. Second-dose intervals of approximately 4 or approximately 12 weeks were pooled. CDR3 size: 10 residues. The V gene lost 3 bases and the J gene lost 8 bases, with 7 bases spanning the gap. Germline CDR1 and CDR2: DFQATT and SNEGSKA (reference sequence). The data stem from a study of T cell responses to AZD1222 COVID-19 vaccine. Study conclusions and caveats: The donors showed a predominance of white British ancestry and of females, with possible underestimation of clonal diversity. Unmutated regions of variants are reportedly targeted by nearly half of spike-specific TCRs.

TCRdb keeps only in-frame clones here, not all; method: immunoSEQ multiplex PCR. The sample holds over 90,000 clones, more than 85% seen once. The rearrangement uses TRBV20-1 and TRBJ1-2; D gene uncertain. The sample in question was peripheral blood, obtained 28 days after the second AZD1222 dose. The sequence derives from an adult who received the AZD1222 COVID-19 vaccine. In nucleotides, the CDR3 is TGCAGTGCTAGCCGGGGAGGCTACACCTTC. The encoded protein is CSASRGGYTF.